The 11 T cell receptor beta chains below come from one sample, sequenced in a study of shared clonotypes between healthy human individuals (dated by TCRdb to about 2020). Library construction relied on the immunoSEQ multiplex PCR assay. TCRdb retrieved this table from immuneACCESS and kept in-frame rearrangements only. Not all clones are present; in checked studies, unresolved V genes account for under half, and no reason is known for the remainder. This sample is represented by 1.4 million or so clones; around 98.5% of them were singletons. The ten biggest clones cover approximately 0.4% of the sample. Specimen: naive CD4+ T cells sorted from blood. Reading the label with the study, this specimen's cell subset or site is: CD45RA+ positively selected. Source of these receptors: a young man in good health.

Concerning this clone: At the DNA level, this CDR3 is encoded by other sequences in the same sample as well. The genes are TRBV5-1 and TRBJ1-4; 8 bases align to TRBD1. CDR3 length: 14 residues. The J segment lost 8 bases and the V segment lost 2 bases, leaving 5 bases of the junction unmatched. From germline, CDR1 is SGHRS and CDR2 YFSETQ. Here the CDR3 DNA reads TGCGCCAGCAGCTTCGGACAGGGAGGGGAAAAACTGTTTTTT. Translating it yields CASSFGQGGEKLFF.

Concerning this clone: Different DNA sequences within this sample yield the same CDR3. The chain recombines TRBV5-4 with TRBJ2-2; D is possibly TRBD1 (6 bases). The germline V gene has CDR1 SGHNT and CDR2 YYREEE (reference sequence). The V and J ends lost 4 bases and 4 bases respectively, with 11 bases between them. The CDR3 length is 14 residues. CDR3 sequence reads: CASSPRGGTGELFF. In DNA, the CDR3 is TGTGCCAGCAGCCCACGAGGGGGCACCGGGGAGCTGTTTTTT. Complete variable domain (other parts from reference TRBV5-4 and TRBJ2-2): ETGVTQSPTHLIKTRGQQVTLRCSSQSGHNTVSWYQQALGQGPQFIFQYYREEENGRGNFPPRFSGLQFPNYSSELNVNALELDDSALYLCASSPRGGTGELFFGEGSRLTVL.

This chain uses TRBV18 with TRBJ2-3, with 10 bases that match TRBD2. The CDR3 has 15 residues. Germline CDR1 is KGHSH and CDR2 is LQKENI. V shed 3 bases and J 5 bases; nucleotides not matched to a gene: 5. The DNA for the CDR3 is TGTGCCAGCTCACCCCTAGCGGGAGTACGAGATACGCAGTATTTT. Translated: CASSPLAGVRDTQYF.

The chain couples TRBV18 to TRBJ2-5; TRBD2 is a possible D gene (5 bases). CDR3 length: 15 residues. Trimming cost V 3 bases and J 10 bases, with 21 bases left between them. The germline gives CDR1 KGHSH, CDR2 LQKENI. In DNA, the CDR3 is TGTGCCAGCTCACCCCCCGGGCCCCTGCAAGAGGGCCAGTACTTC. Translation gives CASSPPGPLQEGQYF. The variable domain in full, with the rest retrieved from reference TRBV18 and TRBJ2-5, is NAGVMQNPRHLVRRRGQEARLRCSPMKGHSHVYWYRQLPEEGLKFMVYLQKENIIDESGMPKERFSAEFPKEGPSILRIQQVVRGDSAAYFCASSPPGPLQEGQYFGPGTRLLVL.

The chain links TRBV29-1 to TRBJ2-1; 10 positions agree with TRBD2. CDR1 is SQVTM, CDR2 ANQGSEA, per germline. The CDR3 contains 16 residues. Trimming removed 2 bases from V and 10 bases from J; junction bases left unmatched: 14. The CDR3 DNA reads TGCAGCGTTGAAAAGGGGCTAGCGGGAGCAGGAGGCGAGCAGTTCTTC. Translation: CSVEKGLAGAGGEQFF.

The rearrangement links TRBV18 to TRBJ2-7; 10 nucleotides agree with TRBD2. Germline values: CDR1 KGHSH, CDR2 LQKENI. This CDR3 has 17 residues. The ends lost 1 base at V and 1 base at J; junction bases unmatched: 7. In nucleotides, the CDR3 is TGTGCCAGCTCACCACTTTCTTGGACTAGCGGTTCCTACGAGCAGTACTTC. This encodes CASSPLSWTSGSYEQYF.

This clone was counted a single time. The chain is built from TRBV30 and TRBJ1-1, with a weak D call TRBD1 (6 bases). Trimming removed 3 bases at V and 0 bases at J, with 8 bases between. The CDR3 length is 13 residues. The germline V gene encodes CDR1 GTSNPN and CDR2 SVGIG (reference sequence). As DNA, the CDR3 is TGTGCCTGGAGAACAGGGATGAACACTGAAGCTTTCTTT. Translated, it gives CAWRTGMNTEAFF.

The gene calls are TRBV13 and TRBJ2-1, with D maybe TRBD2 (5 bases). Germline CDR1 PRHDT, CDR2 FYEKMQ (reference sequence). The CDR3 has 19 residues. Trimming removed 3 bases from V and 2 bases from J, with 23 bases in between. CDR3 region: CASSFRGISPGTPYNEQFF. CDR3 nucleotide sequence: TGTGCCAGCAGCTTTCGTGGAATAAGTCCGGGAACCCCCTACAATGAGCAGTTCTTC.

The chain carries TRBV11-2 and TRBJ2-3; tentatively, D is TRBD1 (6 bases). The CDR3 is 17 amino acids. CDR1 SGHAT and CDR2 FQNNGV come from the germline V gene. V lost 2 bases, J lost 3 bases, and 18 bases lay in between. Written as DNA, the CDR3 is TGTGCCAGCAGCTTAAGGTCAGGGGCTGTAGGTACAGATACGCAGTATTTT. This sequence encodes CASSLRSGAVGTDTQYF.

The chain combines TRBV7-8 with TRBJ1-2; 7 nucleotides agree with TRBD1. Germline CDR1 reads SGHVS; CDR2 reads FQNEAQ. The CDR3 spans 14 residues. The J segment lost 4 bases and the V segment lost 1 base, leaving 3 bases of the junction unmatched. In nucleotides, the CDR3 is TGTGCCAGCAGCTTAGAGGGGGCTGGCTATGGCTACACCTTC. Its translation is CASSLEGAGYGYTF. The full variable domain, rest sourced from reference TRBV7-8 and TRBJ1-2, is GAGVSQSPRYKVAKRGQDVALRCDPISGHVSLFWYQQALGQGPEFLTYFQNEAQLDKSGLPSDRFFAERPEGSVSTLKIQRTQQEDSAVYLCASSLEGAGYGYTFGSGTRLTVV.

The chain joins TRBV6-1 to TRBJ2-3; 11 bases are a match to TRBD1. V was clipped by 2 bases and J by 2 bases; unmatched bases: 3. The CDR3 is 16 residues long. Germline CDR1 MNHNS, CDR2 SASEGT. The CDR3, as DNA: TGTGCCAGCAGTGAAAGGACAGGGGGCTTCACAGATACGCAGTATTTT. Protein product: CASSERTGGFTDTQYF.